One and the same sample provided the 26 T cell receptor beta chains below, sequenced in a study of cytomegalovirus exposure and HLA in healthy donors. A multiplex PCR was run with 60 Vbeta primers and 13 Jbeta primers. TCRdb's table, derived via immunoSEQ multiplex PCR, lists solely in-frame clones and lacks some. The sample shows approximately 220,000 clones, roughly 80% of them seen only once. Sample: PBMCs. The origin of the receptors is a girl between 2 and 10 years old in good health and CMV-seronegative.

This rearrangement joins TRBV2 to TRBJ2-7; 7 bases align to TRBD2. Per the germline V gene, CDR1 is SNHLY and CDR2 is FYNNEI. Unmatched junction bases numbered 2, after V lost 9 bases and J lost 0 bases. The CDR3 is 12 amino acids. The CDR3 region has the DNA TGTGCCAGGGGAGGGAGCTCCTACGAGCAGTACTTC. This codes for CARGGSSYEQYF.

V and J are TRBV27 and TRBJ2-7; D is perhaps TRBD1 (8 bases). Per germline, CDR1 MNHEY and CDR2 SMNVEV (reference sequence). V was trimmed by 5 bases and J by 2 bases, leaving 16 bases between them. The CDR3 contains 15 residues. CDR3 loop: CASSKTGGDAYEQYF. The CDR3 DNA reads TGTGCCAGCAGTAAAACAGGGGGGGATGCCTACGAGCAGTACTTC.

CDR3 coding DNA: TGTGCCAGCTCACCACCGGGAGGGGTCGAGACCCAGTACTTC. Translating gives CASSPPGGVETQYF. The V gene is TRBV18, the J gene TRBJ2-5, with 7 bases aligning to TRBD2. The CDR3 runs to 14 residues. V trimming: 0 bases; J trimming: 5 bases; junction bases outside the gene matches: 3. Germline CDR1 and CDR2: KGHSH and LQKENI.

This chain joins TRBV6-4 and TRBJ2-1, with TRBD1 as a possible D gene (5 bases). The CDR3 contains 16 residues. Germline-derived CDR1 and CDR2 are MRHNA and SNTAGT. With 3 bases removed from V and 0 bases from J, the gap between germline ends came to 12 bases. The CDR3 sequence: CASSELSQGSYNEQFF. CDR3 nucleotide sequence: TGTGCCAGCAGTGAGCTGTCCCAGGGCTCCTACAATGAGCAGTTCTTC.

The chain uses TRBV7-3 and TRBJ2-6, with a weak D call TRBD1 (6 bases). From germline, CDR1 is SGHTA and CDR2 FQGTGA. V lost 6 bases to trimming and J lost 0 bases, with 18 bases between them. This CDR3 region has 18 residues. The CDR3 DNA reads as TGTGCCAGCAGGAGGGGGAGCACACCTCTCTCTGGGGCCAACGTCCTGACTTTC. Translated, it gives CASRRGSTPLSGANVLTF.

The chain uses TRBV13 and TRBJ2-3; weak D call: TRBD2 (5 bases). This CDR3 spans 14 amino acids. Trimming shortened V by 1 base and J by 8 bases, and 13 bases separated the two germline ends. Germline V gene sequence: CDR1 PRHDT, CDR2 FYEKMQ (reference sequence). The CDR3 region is CASSLVGPEGTQYF. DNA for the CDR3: TGTGCCAGCAGCTTAGTAGGTCCCGAGGGTACGCAGTATTTT.

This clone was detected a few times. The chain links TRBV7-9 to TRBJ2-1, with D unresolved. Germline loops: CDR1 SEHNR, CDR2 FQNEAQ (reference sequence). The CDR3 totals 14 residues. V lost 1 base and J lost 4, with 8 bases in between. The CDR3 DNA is TGTGCCAGCAGCTTAGTTATTCTTTACAATGAGCAGTTCTTC. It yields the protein CASSLVILYNEQFF. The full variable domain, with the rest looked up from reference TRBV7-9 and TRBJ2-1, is DTGVSQNPRHKITKRGQNVTFRCDPISEHNRLYWYRQTLGQGPEFLTYFQNEAQLEKSRLLSDRFSAERPKGSFSTLEIQRTEQGDSAMYLCASSLVILYNEQFFGPGTRLTVL.

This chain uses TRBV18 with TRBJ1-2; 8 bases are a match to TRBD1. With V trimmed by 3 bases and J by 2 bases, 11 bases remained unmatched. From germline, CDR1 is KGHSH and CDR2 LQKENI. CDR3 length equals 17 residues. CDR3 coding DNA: TGTGCCAGCTCACCGCTGACAGGGGAAGTTTTGAACTATGGCTACACCTTC. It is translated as CASSPLTGEVLNYGYTF.

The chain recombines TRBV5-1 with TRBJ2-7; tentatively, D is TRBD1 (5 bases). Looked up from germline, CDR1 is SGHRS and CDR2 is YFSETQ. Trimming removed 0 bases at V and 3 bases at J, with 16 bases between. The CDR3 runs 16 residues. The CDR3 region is CASSLVGSPRGYEQYF. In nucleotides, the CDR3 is TGCGCCAGCAGCTTGGTTGGCAGCCCAAGGGGCTACGAGCAGTACTTC.

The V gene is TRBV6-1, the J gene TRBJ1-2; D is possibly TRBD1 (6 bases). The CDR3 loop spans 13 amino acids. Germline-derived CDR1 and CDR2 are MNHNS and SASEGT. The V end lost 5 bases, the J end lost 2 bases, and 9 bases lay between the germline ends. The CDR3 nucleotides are TGTGCCAGCAGTCCGGACAGCAACTATGGCTACACCTTC. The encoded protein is CASSPDSNYGYTF.

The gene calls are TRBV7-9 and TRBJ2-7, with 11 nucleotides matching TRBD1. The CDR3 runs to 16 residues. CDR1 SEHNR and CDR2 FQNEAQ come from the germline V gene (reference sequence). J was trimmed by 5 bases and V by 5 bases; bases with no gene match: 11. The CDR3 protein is CASSPRTGGELDEQYF. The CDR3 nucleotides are TGTGCCAGCAGCCCTAGGACAGGGGGCGAATTGGACGAGCAGTACTTC.

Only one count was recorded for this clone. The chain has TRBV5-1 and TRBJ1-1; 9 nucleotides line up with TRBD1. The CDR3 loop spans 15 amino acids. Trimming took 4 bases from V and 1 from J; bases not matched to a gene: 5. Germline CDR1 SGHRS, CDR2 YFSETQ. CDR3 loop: CASSRDRVANTEAFF. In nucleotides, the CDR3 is TGCGCCAGCAGCCGGGACAGGGTAGCGAACACTGAAGCTTTCTTT.

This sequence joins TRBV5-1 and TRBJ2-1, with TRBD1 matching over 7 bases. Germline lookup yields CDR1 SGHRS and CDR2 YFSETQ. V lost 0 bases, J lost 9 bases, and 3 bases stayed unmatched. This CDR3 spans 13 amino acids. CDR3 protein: CASSLGSGGEQFF. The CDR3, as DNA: TGCGCCAGCAGCTTGGGCTCAGGGGGTGAGCAGTTCTTC.

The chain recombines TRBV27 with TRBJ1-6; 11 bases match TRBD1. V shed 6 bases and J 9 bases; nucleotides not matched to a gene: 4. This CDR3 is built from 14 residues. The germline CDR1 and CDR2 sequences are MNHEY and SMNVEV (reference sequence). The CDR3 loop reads CASSLGQGASPLHF. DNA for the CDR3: TGTGCCAGCAGCCTCGGACAGGGGGCTTCACCCCTCCACTTT.

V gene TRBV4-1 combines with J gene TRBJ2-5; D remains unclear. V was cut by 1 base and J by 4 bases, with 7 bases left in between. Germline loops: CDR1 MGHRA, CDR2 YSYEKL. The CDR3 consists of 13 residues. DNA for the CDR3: TGCGCCAGCAGCCAAGGACTTTTAGAGACCCAGTACTTC. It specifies CASSQGLLETQYF.

The CDR3 DNA sequence: TGTGCCAGCAGCTTCCAAATCTCTGGAAACACCATATATTTT. It translates to CASSFQISGNTIYF. This chain joins TRBV7-9 and TRBJ1-3; D remains ambiguous. Germline assignment: CDR1 SEHNR and CDR2 FQNEAQ (reference sequence). CDR3 length: 14 residues. V was pared by 3 bases and J by 0 bases, with 6 bases between.

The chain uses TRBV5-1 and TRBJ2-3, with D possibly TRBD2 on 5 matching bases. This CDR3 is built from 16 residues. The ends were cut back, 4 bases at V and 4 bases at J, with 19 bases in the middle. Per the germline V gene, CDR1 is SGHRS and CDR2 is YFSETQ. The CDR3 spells CASSAIIGILPDTQYF. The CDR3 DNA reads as TGCGCCAGCAGCGCTATCATCGGGATACTCCCAGATACGCAGTATTTT. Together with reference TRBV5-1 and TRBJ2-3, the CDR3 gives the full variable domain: KAGVTQTPRYLIKTRGQQVTLSCSPISGHRSVSWYQQTPGQGLQFLFEYFSETQRNKGNFPGRFSGRQFSNSRSEMNVSTLELGDSALYLCASSAIIGILPDTQYFGPGTRLTVL.

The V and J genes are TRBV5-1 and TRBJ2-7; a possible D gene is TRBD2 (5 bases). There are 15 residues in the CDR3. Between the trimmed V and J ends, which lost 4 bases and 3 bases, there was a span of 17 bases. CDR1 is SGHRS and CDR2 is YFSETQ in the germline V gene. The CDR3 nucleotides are TGCGCCAGCAGCACCCCGCTGGCCGGGATCTACGAGCAGTACTTC. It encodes CASSTPLAGIYEQYF.

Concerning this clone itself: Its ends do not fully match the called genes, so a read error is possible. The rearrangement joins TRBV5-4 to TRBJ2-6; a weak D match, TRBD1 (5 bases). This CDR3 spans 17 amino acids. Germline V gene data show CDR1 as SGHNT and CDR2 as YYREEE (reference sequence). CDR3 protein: CASSGDSRVAGANVLTF. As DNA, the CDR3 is TGTGCCAGCAGCGGGGATAGCAGGGTTGCTGGCGCCAACGTCCTGACTTTC. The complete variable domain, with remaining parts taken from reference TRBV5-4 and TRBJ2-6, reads ETGVTQSPTHLIKTRGQQVTLRCSSQSGHNTVSWYQQALGQGPQFIFQYYREEENGRGNFPPRFSGLQFPNYSSELNVNALELDDSALYLCASSGDSRVAGANVLTFGAGSRLTVL.

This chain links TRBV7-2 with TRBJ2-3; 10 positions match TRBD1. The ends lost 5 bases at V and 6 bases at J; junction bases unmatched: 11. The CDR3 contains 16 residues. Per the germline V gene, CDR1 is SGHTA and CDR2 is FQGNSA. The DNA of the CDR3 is TGTGCCAGCAGCATAGGGGGACAGGGGTTTTCGGATACGCAGTATTTT. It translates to CASSIGGQGFSDTQYF.

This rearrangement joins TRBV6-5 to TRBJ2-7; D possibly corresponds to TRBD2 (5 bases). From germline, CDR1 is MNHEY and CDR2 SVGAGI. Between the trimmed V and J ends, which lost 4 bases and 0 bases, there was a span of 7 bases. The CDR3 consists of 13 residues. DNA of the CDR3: TGTGCCAGCAGTTCCGGGATCTCCTACGAGCAGTACTTC. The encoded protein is CASSSGISYEQYF.

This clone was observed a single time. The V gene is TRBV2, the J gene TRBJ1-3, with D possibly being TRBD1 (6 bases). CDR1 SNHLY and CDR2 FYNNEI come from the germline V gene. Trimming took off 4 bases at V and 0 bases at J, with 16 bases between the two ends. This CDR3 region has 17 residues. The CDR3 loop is CASSVTGQLSSGNTIYF. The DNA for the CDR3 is TGTGCCAGCAGTGTAACTGGACAGTTGAGCTCTGGAAACACCATATATTTT.

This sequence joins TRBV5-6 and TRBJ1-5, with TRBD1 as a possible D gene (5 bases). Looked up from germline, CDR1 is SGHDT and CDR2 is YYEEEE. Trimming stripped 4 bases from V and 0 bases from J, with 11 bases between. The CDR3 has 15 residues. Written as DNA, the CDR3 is TGTGCCAGCAGCAAAAGACAGAATAGCAATCAGCCCCAGCATTTT. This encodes CASSKRQNSNQPQHF.

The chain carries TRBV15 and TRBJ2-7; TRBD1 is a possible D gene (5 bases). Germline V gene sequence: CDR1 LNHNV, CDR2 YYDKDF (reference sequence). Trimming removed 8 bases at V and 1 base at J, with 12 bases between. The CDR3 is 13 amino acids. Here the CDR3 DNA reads TGTGCCACCCAAAATCCAGGGTCCTACGAGCAGTACTTC. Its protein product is CATQNPGSYEQYF.

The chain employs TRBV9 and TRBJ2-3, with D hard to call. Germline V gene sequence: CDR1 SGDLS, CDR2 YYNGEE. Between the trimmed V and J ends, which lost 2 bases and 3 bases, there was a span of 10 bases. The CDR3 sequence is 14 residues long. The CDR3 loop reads CASSVTGFTDTQYF. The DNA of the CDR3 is TGTGCCAGCAGCGTGACTGGGTTTACAGATACGCAGTATTTT. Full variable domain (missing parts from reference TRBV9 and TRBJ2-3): DSGVTQTPKHLITATGQRVTLRCSPRSGDLSVYWYQQSLDQGLQFLIQYYNGEERAKGNILERFSAQQFPDLHSELNLSSLELGDSALYFCASSVTGFTDTQYFGPGTRLTVL.

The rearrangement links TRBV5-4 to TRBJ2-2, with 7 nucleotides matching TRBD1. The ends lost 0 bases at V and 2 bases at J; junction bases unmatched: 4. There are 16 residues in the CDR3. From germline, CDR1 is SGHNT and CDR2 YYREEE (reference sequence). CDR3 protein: CASSLGRTGNTGELFF. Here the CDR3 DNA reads TGTGCCAGCAGCTTGGGGCGGACAGGCAACACCGGGGAGCTGTTTTTT.